This entry describes one T cell receptor beta chain. This clone's antigen is unknown. Within one base of it there is no much larger clone, and no base qualities were kept. This entry belongs to a study of somatic mutations in cytotoxic T cells in rheumatoid arthritis (dated by TCRdb to about 2017). In the study overall: Before any treatment started and right after they were diagnosed, patients gave peripheral blood samples (under 32 ml EDTA). Some V beta antibody-stained T-cell populations were flow-sorted on a FACSAria II or Sony SH800 at nearly 100% purity, and sorted V beta1+ cells also underwent TCRB sequencing. The study asked whether expanded CD8+ T-cell clones in newly diagnosed, untreated rheumatoid arthritis carry somatic mutations, and used TCRB deep sequencing to characterize clonality. TCRB deep sequencing covered roughly 60 patients with rheumatoid arthritis along with 20 healthy controls. Patient and control groups had essentially identical median ages.

The germline V gene provides CDR1 MNHEY and CDR2 SVGAGI. Counted from cysteine to phenylalanine, this CDR3 has 14 amino acids. Just CDR3 DNA is preserved here, 42 bases in frame from base 1. Trimming accounts for 6 bases at V and 2 bases at J, while the number of junction bases matched to no gene is 6. Sequencing of TCRB CDR3 was done on genomic DNA with the immunoSEQ assay. Processing in the source paper ran as follows. Patient CD8+ clones larger than 1% were compared against published virus-specific TCRB sequences, and only a few matched. Only productive TCRB rearrangements were included in the analyses. Clonality was calculated as a Shannon entropy-based productive clonality index, and a clone was defined by a unique TCRB CDR3 sequence. Repertoire overlap for a pair of samples was computed from each clone's template counts relative to total templates per sample. V-gene usage measured by flow cytometry correlated with TCRB sequencing V-gene usage, with a Spearman r of approximately 0.6. The table comes from immuneACCESS by way of TCRdb, which keeps in-frame sequences with V and J called. Part of the clones is missing from these tables; in studies checked, under half for an unresolved V gene and the rest for unknown reasons. V and J calls and clone size are as listed in that table; D and trimming were resolved from the DNA. This sample is represented by 20,000 or so clones; 82% of them were singletons. The top ten constitute 8.9% of the sample.

Positive magnetic bead selection on an AutoMACS was used to isolate CD4+ and CD8+ cells, with flow cytometry used to check purity. Initial screening for clonal expansions relied on flow cytometry with a TCR V beta antibody panel, after which sorted CD8+ fractions underwent TCRB deep sequencing for characterization. Peripheral blood mononuclear cells were obtained using density gradient separation with Ficoll-Paque PLUS. DNA was extracted from CD4-enriched, CD8-enriched or PBMC samples with Nucleospin Tissue or Tissue XS kits and quantified with a Qubit 2.0 fluorometer. Overall results and qualifications from the work: Rheumatoid arthritis patients and age-matched healthy controls did not significantly differ in CD8+ T-cell clonality. The largest CD8+ clone made up more than 20% of CD8+ cells in 8 of 65 patients, and blood and synovial fluid shared several identical CD8+ TCRB sequences. It was unknown which antigens the expanded CD8+ clones targeted, and their absence from virus-specific databases did not exclude viral specificity. Healthy controls showed no age-related increase in CD8+ clonality, whereas patients did (Spearman r ~ 0.5). No adjustment for multiple comparisons was made for the slight TRBV07 underrepresentation in patients.

Sequenced sample: CD8+ T cells sorted from blood. The rearranged chain carries TRBV6-5 and TRBJ1-2; TRBD1 fits 7 bases in the junction. This TCR derives from an adult with rheumatoid arthritis. The DNA sequence is as follows: TGTGCCAGCAGCGCCCCGACAGGGAACTATGGCTACACCTTC. Protein translation: CASSAPTGNYGYTF.